This T cell receptor beta chain stems from a study of cytomegalovirus exposure and HLA in healthy donors. This CDR3 contains 13 residues. CDR1 and CDR2 (germline): MNHEY, SMNVEV (reference sequence). The ends were cut back, 6 bases at V and 3 bases at J, with 11 bases in the middle. The PCR employed 60 Vbeta primers together with 13 Jbeta primers. Libraries were prepared by immunoSEQ multiplex PCR; TCRdb keeps only in-frame clonotypes and omits some of them. The table lists some 87,000 clones, 65% to 80% of them singletons. The sequence derives from a man aged 30 to 45 in good health and CMV-seronegative. The chain is built from TRBV27 and TRBJ1-1, with D unclear. Sequenced input: PBMCs. The CDR3 DNA reads as TGTGCCAGCAGACTTCACCGGGACACTGAAGCTTTCTTT. It codes for CASRLHRDTEAFF.